This T cell receptor (beta chain) was sequenced during a study of cytomegalovirus exposure and HLA in healthy donors. About the research overall: Samples from HLA-typed donors yielded 65 million to 85 million unique TCRs in an early data release. The study, taken as a whole, reports: Based on reports, TCR beta sequences accurately predicted HLA-A and HLA-B alleles for most subjects. With later analysis, a missense DCLRE1C variant became linked to TCR beta V- and J-gene trimming.

PCR was performed using 60 Vbeta and 13 Jbeta primers. Libraries were prepared by immunoSEQ multiplex PCR; TCRdb keeps only in-frame clonotypes and omits some of them. The sample has about 89,000 clones, around three quarters seen once. Remarks on this clone: The antigen is unknown.

Donors likely had unrecorded immune exposures despite being nominally healthy when sampled. CDR1 is SEHNR, CDR2 FQNEAQ, per germline (reference sequence). The CDR3 is 15 amino acids. Trimming left V 2 bases short and J 0 bases short, with 10 bases between. The sample taken for sequencing was PBMCs. The chain recombines TRBV7-9 with TRBJ1-1, with D possibly being TRBD1 (5 bases). The receptor's source is a male donor in good health and CMV-seronegative. The CDR3 here is CASSLNGGMNTEAFF. DNA of the CDR3: TGTGCCAGCAGCTTAAATGGGGGGATGAACACTGAAGCTTTCTTT.